Below, one T cell receptor (beta chain) is given with its context. Symptom resolution, clearance, or two negative PCRs marked donors in Cohort 3 as recovered. Trimming took 4 bases from V and 7 from J; bases not matched to a gene: 16. This CDR3 has 18 residues. CDR1 is MNHNS and CDR2 is SASEGT in the germline V gene. This record belongs to a study of blood T cell repertoires in COVID-19. On the study more broadly: The United States, Italy and Spain provided the acute and convalescent COVID-19 samples. The cDNA or gDNA used as material had been derived from T cells, B-cell-depleted T cells, or PBMCs.

Per the original methods: Reference gene primer amplification in the assay estimated nucleated cell counts. Method: immunoSEQ multiplex PCR; TCRdb's copy keeps in-frame clones and lacks some. That table gives V, J and clone size, and the DNA gave D and trimming. This table has roughly 250,000 clones, 80% to 95% appearing once. This receptor was identified in a woman younger than 30 who had recovered from COVID-19. The chain uses TRBV6-1 and TRBJ2-3; 11 nucleotides line up with TRBD2. Sequences were obtained from PBMCs or T cells enriched from blood (not recorded which). The CDR3 here is CASSVRTPSGGPRNTQYF. The CDR3, as DNA: TGTGCCAGCAGTGTACGAACCCCTAGCGGGGGGCCAAGGAATACGCAGTATTTT.